The clone carrying this TCR beta chain has just one count. Amplified TCR beta CDR3 regions came from RNA transcripts. TCR CDR3 regions were first amplified by RT-PCR with HTBI primers. TCRdb recomputed calls from the multiplex PCR reads with MiXCR, one row per CDR3 protein. The profile shows hundreds of thousands of distinct CDR3 sequences, under 20% of them singletons. The CDR3 length is 13 residues. The V gene lost 3 bases and the J gene lost 2 bases, with 7 bases spanning the gap. Germline loops: CDR1 ENHRY, CDR2 SYGVKD. The sample comes from a study of T cells in Graves' hyperthyroidism and ophthalmopathy. Study context: Peripheral blood sampling occurred at initial diagnosis, before any treatment.

Diagnosis of hyperthyroidism was new in patients aged 18 to 65, and its duration was under 2 months. Any patient presenting with uncontrolled infection, other autoimmune disease, pregnancy or lactation was left out. On the basis of clinical symptoms, serum thyroxine and TRAb, thyroid ultrasound and orbital computed tomography, diagnoses were made. The sequence came from a woman in her late teens or twenties with Graves' hyperthyroidism. The J gene is TRBJ1-2, the V gene TRBV10-3; D is unresolved. Sequencing used blood. CDR3 residues: CAISEILNYGYTF. The CDR3 nucleotides are TGTGCCATCAGTGAAATCCTAAACTATGGCTACACCTTC.